The 24 T cell receptor beta chains below all came from one sample that was sequenced in a study of shared clonotypes between healthy human individuals. TCRdb's copy holds only in-frame clones and misses some; the assay was immunoSEQ multiplex PCR. The repertoire includes fewer than 2.5 million clones, more than 85% of them detected once, and about 0.38% sits in the top ten. The sample taken for sequencing was naive CD4+ T cells from PBMCs. As to subset: CD45RA+ positively selected. Receptor source: a man in his late teens or twenties in good health. Some clones in this sample may be carry-over from other donors' samples.

The chain combines TRBV7-2 with TRBJ2-7, with D maybe TRBD2 (5 bases). Between the trimmed V and J ends, which lost 2 bases and 5 bases, there was a span of 19 bases. Germline V gene data show CDR1 as SGHTA and CDR2 as FQGNSA. This CDR3 is built from 16 residues. The chain's CDR3 is CASSLFTREVSDEQYF. The CDR3 bases are TGTGCCAGCAGCTTATTCACCCGGGAAGTTAGCGACGAGCAGTACTTC.

DNA for the CDR3: TGTGCCAGCTCTCTCTCCGTTAGCAATCAGCCCCAGCATTTT. Translating gives CASSLSVSNQPQHF. The chain employs TRBV18 and TRBJ1-5; D gene uncertain. Trimming pared 6 bases from V and 0 bases from J, leaving 9 bases between. This CDR3 region has 14 residues. The germline V gene encodes CDR1 KGHSH and CDR2 LQKENI.

This rearrangement joins TRBV7-2 to TRBJ1-1; 10 positions match TRBD1. The CDR3 length is 17 residues. Losses at the gene ends were 5 bases for V and 6 bases for J; bases not matched to a gene: 15. In germline, CDR1 is SGHTA, CDR2 FQGNSA. Here the CDR3 reads CASSPRTGGREHAEAFF. Here the CDR3 DNA reads TGTGCCAGCAGCCCCCGGACAGGGGGGAGGGAACACGCTGAAGCTTTCTTT.

DNA for the CDR3: TGTGCCAGCAGTTCACTAGGGACAGGGGGAGGCTACACCTTC. Protein product: CASSSLGTGGGYTF. This chain joins TRBV28 and TRBJ1-2, with 11 bases matching TRBD1. Trimming removed 4 bases from V and 8 bases from J; junction bases left unmatched: 6. The CDR3 extends over 14 amino acids. Germline CDR1 reads MDHEN; CDR2 reads SYDVKM.

This chain joins TRBV27 and TRBJ1-3; tentatively, D is TRBD1 (6 bases). With 3 bases removed from V and 3 bases from J, the gap between germline ends came to 12 bases. The CDR3 loop spans 15 amino acids. Germline V gives CDR1 MNHEY, CDR2 SMNVEV (reference sequence). CDR3 DNA sequence: TGTGCCAGCAGTTTGCGGGGGGCGCGTGGAAACACCATATATTTT. It yields the protein CASSLRGARGNTIYF.

This rearrangement joins TRBV6-1 to TRBJ2-7; 11 nucleotides line up with TRBD2. CDR1 MNHNS and CDR2 SASEGT come from the germline V gene. The CDR3 runs 17 residues. The V segment lost 4 bases and the J segment 1 base; nucleotides outside the gene matches: 9. In nucleotides, the CDR3 is TGTGCCAGCAGTGTCGAACTAGCGGGGGCCTATTCCTACGAGCAGTACTTC. As protein: CASSVELAGAYSYEQYF.

V is TRBV27 and J is TRBJ2-7; D gene unclear. This CDR3 spans 14 amino acids. V was trimmed by 3 bases and J by 3 bases, leaving 12 bases between them. CDR1 is MNHEY, CDR2 SMNVEV, per germline (reference sequence). As DNA, the CDR3 is TGTGCCAGCAGTTTCCTGAGCCGAAACTACGAGCAGTACTTC. Residues: CASSFLSRNYEQYF.

The J gene is TRBJ1-1, the V gene TRBV19; D is perhaps TRBD1 (5 bases). The CDR3 runs to 14 residues. Looked up from germline, CDR1 is LNHDA and CDR2 is SQIVND (reference sequence). V was trimmed by 9 bases and J by 3 bases, leaving 17 bases between them. The CDR3 DNA is TGTGCCAGCCACCGGGGCAGGGAATACACTGAAGCTTTCTTT. It translates to CASHRGREYTEAFF.

The rearrangement uses TRBV7-2 and TRBJ2-7; no reliable D call. The V and J ends lost 3 bases and 0 bases respectively, with 15 bases between them. From germline, CDR1 is SGHTA and CDR2 FQGNSA. CDR3 length equals 16 residues. CDR3 sequence (DNA): TGTGCCAGCAGCTTCAACATGGCTAAGGGCTCCTACGAGCAGTACTTC. It translates to CASSFNMAKGSYEQYF.

This clone has a single count. J is TRBJ1-2 and V is TRBV7-2; 11 bases map to TRBD1. Looked up from germline, CDR1 is SGHTA and CDR2 is FQGNSA. Trimming cost V 7 bases and J 7 bases; bases outside gene matches: 8. The CDR3 consists of 14 residues. The CDR3 bases are TGTGCCAGCATACAAAGGACAGGGGGCTTTGGCTACACCTTC. It is translated as CASIQRTGGFGYTF.

Details on this clone: The same CDR3 is also encoded by other DNA sequences in this sample. This chain connects TRBV6-5 to TRBJ1-2; 9 bases are shared with TRBD1. Germline-derived CDR1 and CDR2 are MNHEY and SVGAGI. This CDR3 is 12 amino acids long. V gave up 7 bases and J gave up 4 bases; unmatched junction bases: 1. The CDR3 here is CASMGQGYGYTF. Here the CDR3 DNA reads TGTGCCAGCATGGGACAGGGCTATGGCTACACCTTC.

This sequence joins TRBV2 and TRBJ2-2, with D possibly TRBD2 on 6 matching bases. There are 13 residues in the CDR3. The germline V gene has CDR1 SNHLY and CDR2 FYNNEI. V shed 2 bases and J shed 5 bases, with 6 bases lying between them. The CDR3 region has the DNA TGTGCCAGCAGTGAACGGGGGACCGGGGAGCTGTTTTTT. Protein sequence: CASSERGTGELFF.

The chain recombines TRBV27 with TRBJ1-3; 11 bases line up with TRBD1. This CDR3 spans 17 amino acids. V lost 5 bases to trimming and J lost 4 bases; unmatched junction nucleotides: 10. Germline lookup yields CDR1 MNHEY and CDR2 SMNVEV (reference sequence). The CDR3 sequence: CASSPPAGTGGGNTIYF. The CDR3 nucleotides read TGTGCCAGCAGTCCTCCCGCCGGGACAGGGGGGGGAAACACCATATATTTT.

The chain is built from TRBV11-2 and TRBJ2-2; D gene uncertain. This CDR3 is built from 14 residues. Deletions cut 5 bases from V and 4 bases from J, with 11 bases between. Germline assignment: CDR1 SGHAT and CDR2 FQNNGV. Here the CDR3 reads CASSKSPATGELFF. The CDR3 nucleotides are TGTGCCAGCAGCAAGAGCCCGGCCACCGGGGAGCTGTTTTTT.

The chain recombines TRBV11-2 with TRBJ1-4; D is possibly TRBD1 (6 bases). Germline loops: CDR1 SGHAT, CDR2 FQNNGV. The CDR3 is 17 residues long. Trimming stripped 3 bases from V and 5 bases from J, with 19 bases between. This CDR3 reads CASSLERFPGQNEKLFF. The CDR3 DNA follows: TGTGCCAGCAGCTTGGAAAGGTTCCCCGGACAGAATGAAAAACTGTTTTTT. Supplemented by reference TRBV11-2 and TRBJ1-4, the full variable domain reads EAGVAQSPRYKIIEKRQSVAFWCNPISGHATLYWYQQILGQGPKLLIQFQNNGVVDDSQLPKDRFSAERLKGVDSTLKIQPAKLEDSAVYLCASSLERFPGQNEKLFFGSGTQLSVL.

This clone occurred once. J is TRBJ2-5 and V is TRBV2; the D gene is possibly TRBD2 (5 bases). There are 11 residues in the CDR3. V was shortened by 4 bases and J by 7 bases, with 7 bases between the two germline ends. The germline V gene encodes CDR1 SNHLY and CDR2 FYNNEI. The CDR3 nucleotides read TGTGCCAGCAGTGCCCGGGGGACCCAGTACTTC. As protein: CASSARGTQYF.

The chain couples TRBV5-1 to TRBJ2-3; 11 bases fit TRBD2. The germline V gene has CDR1 SGHRS and CDR2 YFSETQ. V was pared by 8 bases and J by 3 bases, with 8 bases of the junction left unmatched. The CDR3 has 15 residues. CDR3 residues: CASTTSGSGTDTQYF. CDR3 coding DNA: TGCGCCAGTACAACTAGCGGGAGTGGTACAGATACGCAGTATTTT.

The J gene is TRBJ1-5, the V gene TRBV28; no firm D call. The CDR3 sequence is 19 residues long. Germline CDR1 and CDR2: MDHEN and SYDVKM. V was pared by 2 bases and J by 0 bases, with 20 bases between. The CDR3 spells CASSLIPPAVYNSNQPQHF. CDR3 coding DNA: TGTGCCAGCAGTTTAATCCCCCCTGCAGTTTATAATAGCAATCAGCCCCAGCATTTT.

The chain carries TRBV29-1 and TRBJ1-1; D may be TRBD1 (5 bases). CDR3 length: 13 residues. Trimming removed 0 bases at V and 1 base at J, with 6 bases between. Germline V gives CDR1 SQVTM, CDR2 ANQGSEA. CDR3 bases: TGCAGCGTTGAAGAGGGGGGGAACACTGAAGCTTTCTTT. Translating it yields CSVEEGGNTEAFF.

The chain has TRBV7-3 and TRBJ2-3; perhaps D is TRBD1 or TRBD2 (6 bases each). Trimming took off 4 bases at V and 1 base at J, with 15 bases between the two ends. The CDR3 is made up of 16 amino acids. Germline V lookup: CDR1 SGHTA, CDR2 FQGTGA. In nucleotides, the CDR3 is TGTGCCAGCAGCTCCCCCCCGGGGGCCGGCACAGATACGCAGTATTTT. Residues: CASSSPPGAGTDTQYF.

The chain uses TRBV5-5 and TRBJ2-7; D might be TRBD1 (6 bases). This CDR3 region has 14 residues. V lost 4 bases, J lost 6 bases, and 17 bases lay in between. The germline CDR1 and CDR2 sequences are SGHKS and YYEKEE (reference sequence). The CDR3 spells CASSINLTGREQYF. CDR3 DNA: TGTGCCAGCAGCATCAACCTGACAGGTCGCGAGCAGTACTTC. The full variable domain, in which reference TRBV5-5 and TRBJ2-7 provide the parts outside the CDR3, is DAGVTQSPTHLIKTRGQQVTLRCSPISGHKSVSWYQQVLGQGPQFIFQYYEKEERGRGNFPDRFSARQFPNYSSELNVNALLLGDSALYLCASSINLTGREQYFGPGTRLTVT.

The CDR3 bases are TGTGCCAGCAGTGATAACCTTCCTAGCAATCAGCCCCAGCATTTT. This codes for CASSDNLPSNQPQHF. The chain recombines TRBV2 with TRBJ1-5; D uncertain. V lost 3 bases to trimming and J lost 0 bases, with 9 bases between them. Germline V lookup: CDR1 SNHLY, CDR2 FYNNEI. The CDR3 has 15 residues. The full variable domain, completed using reference TRBV2 and TRBJ1-5, is EPEVTQTPSHQVTQMGQEVILRCVPISNHLYFYWYRQILGQKVEFLVSFYNNEISEKSEIFDDQFSVERPDGSNFTLKIRSTKLEDSAMYFCASSDNLPSNQPQHFGDGTRLSIL.

This sequence joins TRBV9 and TRBJ1-2; 9 nucleotides match TRBD1. The CDR3 has 16 amino acids. V trimming: 3 bases; J trimming: 4 bases; junction bases outside the gene matches: 10. The V gene's germline CDR1 is SGDLS and CDR2 YYNGEE. This CDR3 is CASSENRQGGGYGYTF. CDR3 nucleotide sequence: TGTGCCAGCAGCGAGAATCGACAGGGGGGCGGCTATGGCTACACCTTC.

The genes are TRBV5-5 and TRBJ1-4; D is ambiguous. Trimming removed 6 bases from V and 9 bases from J, with 9 bases in between. The germline gives CDR1 SGHKS, CDR2 YYEKEE (reference sequence). The CDR3 is 11 residues long. CDR3 amino acids: CASKGEKKLFF. CDR3 coding DNA: TGTGCCAGCAAAGGCGAAAAAAAACTGTTTTTT.